This T cell receptor (beta chain) was sequenced during a study of T cell responses to AZD1222 COVID-19 vaccine. Study context: Second doses at about 4 or about 12 weeks were pooled. Study-wide findings and caveats: Reportedly, close to half of spike-specific TCRs are directed against unmutated variant regions. None of the repertoires were sampled until the peak T cell response had passed. Spike-specific TCR depth and breadth grew after two AZD1222 doses.

With respect to this clone: What it recognizes is unknown.

Looked up from germline, CDR1 is LGHDT and CDR2 is YNNKEL (reference sequence). The CDR3 runs to 14 residues. V lost 2 bases, J lost 8 bases, and 15 bases lay in between. The assay was immunoSEQ multiplex PCR, and TCRdb's table has in-frame clones only and misses some. The table records about 180,000 clones, roughly 91% of them present only once. This clonotype originated in an adult in good health. The V call is TRBV3-1 (or the pseudogene TRBV3-2), the J call TRBJ1-2; D unresolved. The sample was peripheral blood, taken on day 0 of AZD1222 vaccination. CDR3 nucleotides: TGTGCCAGCAGCCAATCCCGTGATGGCGTAGGCTACACCTTC. This translates into CASSQSRDGVGYTF.